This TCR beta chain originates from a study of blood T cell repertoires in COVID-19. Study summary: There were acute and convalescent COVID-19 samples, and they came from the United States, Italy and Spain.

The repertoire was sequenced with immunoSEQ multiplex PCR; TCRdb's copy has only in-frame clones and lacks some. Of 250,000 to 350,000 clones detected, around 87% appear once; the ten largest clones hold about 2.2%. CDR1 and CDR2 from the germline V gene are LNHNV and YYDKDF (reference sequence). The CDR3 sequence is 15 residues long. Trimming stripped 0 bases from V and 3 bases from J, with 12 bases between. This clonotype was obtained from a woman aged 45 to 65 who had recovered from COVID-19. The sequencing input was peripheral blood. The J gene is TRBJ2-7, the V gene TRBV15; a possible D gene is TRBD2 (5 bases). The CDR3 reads CATSRDRGAYYEQYF. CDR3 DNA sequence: TGTGCCACCAGCAGAGATCGGGGAGCCTACTACGAGCAGTACTTC. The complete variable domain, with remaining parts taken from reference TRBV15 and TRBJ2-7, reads DAMVIQNPRYQVTQFGKPVTLSCSQTLNHNVMYWYQQKSSQAPKLLFHYYDKDFNNEADTPDNFQSRRPNTSFCFLDIRSPGLGDTAMYLCATSRDRGAYYEQYFGPGTRLTVT.